What follows is one TCR beta chain and its context. V was clipped by 0 bases and J by 6 bases, with 11 bases between them. Germline CDR1 reads LNHNV; CDR2 reads YYDKDF (reference sequence). CDR3 length equals 14 residues. This specimen belongs to a study of blood T cell repertoires in COVID-19. Study in general: Material from acute and convalescent COVID-19 was sourced from the United States, Italy and Spain. T cells, B-cell-depleted T cells, or PBMCs supplied cDNA or gDNA.

Produced via immunoSEQ multiplex PCR; TCRdb's table is partial and in-frame only. The sample includes about 210,000 clones, about 91% of them seen just once. The sample consisted of PBMCs or T cells enriched from blood (not recorded which). The origin of this receptor is a woman aged 35 to 49 with acute COVID-19. The rearrangement joins TRBV15 to TRBJ1-2; D unclear. CDR3 amino acids: CATSRDLGGDGYTF. DNA for the CDR3: TGTGCCACCAGCAGAGATCTGGGAGGCGATGGCTACACCTTC. The full variable domain, its missing parts supplied by reference TRBV15 and TRBJ1-2, is DAMVIQNPRYQVTQFGKPVTLSCSQTLNHNVMYWYQQKSSQAPKLLFHYYDKDFNNEADTPDNFQSRRPNTSFCFLDIRSPGLGDTAMYLCATSRDLGGDGYTFGSGTRLTVV.